The clone carrying this T cell receptor (beta chain) was seen a few times. This entry belongs to a study of T cells after yellow fever vaccination. This CDR3 region has 15 residues. J lost 2 bases, V lost 3 bases, and 6 bases had no gene match. Germline V gene lookup returns CDR1 MGHRA and CDR2 YSYEKL. Each CDR3 protein is one row after TCRdb ran MiXCR on the 5' RACE reads. This sample has 150,000 to 200,000 distinct CDR3 sequences, with approximately 9.9% found just once. Sequences were derived from CD8+ T cells sorted from PBMCs, sampled 45 days after the yellow fever booster vaccination. The chain couples TRBV4-1 to TRBJ1-2; 7 bases match TRBD1. The TCR comes from a man aged 18 to 30 who received the YFV17D yellow fever vaccine. CDR3 in DNA: TGCGCCAGCAGCCACCTACTACAGGGGAACTATGGCTACACCTTC. Residues: CASSHLLQGNYGYTF.